This T cell receptor (beta chain) was sequenced in a study of OX40 agonist ivuxolimab in advanced cancers. Study summary: Patients received the agonistic anti-OX40 (CD134) antibody ivuxolimab. Six ivuxolimab dose levels, 0.01 to 10 mg/kg, were given intravenously every 2 weeks.

Trimming cost V 1 base and J 5 bases, with 14 bases left between them. CDR1 and CDR2 from the germline V gene are LNHDA and SQIVND (reference sequence). There are 15 residues in the CDR3. Only in-frame clones appear in the TCRdb table, and some are missing; sequencing was by immunoSEQ multiplex PCR. The table has tens of thousands of clones, approximately 91% seen once. The sequenced sample was CD4+ or CD8+ T cells sorted from blood, obtained in a trial of the OX40 agonist ivuxolimab. The clonotype comes from an adult with an advanced solid tumor such as melanoma, head and neck, liver or kidney cancer. The chain carries TRBV19 and TRBJ2-5, with no clear D. The CDR3 nucleotides read TGTGCCAGTAGTATAGTGGACGGCGATGCGGAGACCCAGTACTTC. Translation gives CASSIVDGDAETQYF.